The T cell receptor beta chain described here comes from a study of vaccination and CD4 T cells after COVID-19. Across the study: Two of the convalescents were Hispanic, and convalescents were six males and four females. Sampling that followed vaccination took place a median 72 days after dose two, within a range of 14 to 241.

The treatment denotes: roughly 10-day PBMC culture with coronavirus spike peptide pools or control peptides (ViraFEST assay). Peptide-pool expansion of antigen-specific T cells preceded TCR sequencing in ViraFEST. Per germline, CDR1 SEHNR and CDR2 FQNEAQ (reference sequence). V was pared by 7 bases and J by 0 bases, with 6 bases between. This CDR3 is built from 12 residues. In regard to this clonotype: Its antigen is currently unknown.

Sequencing of the DNA from cultured CD4+ T cells was carried out with the Oncomine TCR Beta short-read assay. Using the QIAamp micro DNA kit, genomic DNA was extracted from the CD4+ T cells that had been cultured. TCRdb recomputed calls from the PCR reads with MiXCR, one row per CDR3 protein. The profile covers some 21,000 distinct CDR3 sequences, with roughly half appearing a single time and 4% to 4.5% taken by the ten largest. The chain uses TRBV7-9 and TRBJ1-1; D is unresolved. The sample in question was CD4+ T cells from blood, cultured in vitro, obtained before SARS-CoV-2 vaccination. The receptor comes from a human donor who had recovered from COVID-19. In nucleotides, the CDR3 is TGTGCCAGCACCCTCATGAACACTGAAGCTTTCTTT. Protein: CASTLMNTEAFF.